This TCR beta chain derives from a study of blood T cell repertoires in COVID-19. Looking at the study overall: From the United States, Italy and Spain came samples of acute and convalescent COVID-19.

The CDR3 has 14 amino acids. V was clipped by 2 bases and J by 3 bases, with 10 bases between them. Germline V CDR1 and CDR2: MNHNY, SVGAGI (reference sequence). Clones were sequenced by immunoSEQ multiplex PCR, and TCRdb holds only the in-frame ones, with some missing. Of just over 95,000 clones listed, over 70% were seen once; the top ten hold 4.1%. This rearrangement joins TRBV6-6 to TRBJ1-1; TRBD1 might be the D (6 bases). Sequencing was performed on peripheral blood. The sequence was obtained from a man aged 55 to 70 with acute or convalescent COVID-19. The DNA for the CDR3 is TGTGCCAGCAGTTACAGGGGGACGGACACTGAAGCTTTCTTT. Amino acids: CASSYRGTDTEAFF.